These T cell receptor beta chains were read from a single sample in a study of technical replicates of blood from several donors. Generated by immunoSEQ multiplex PCR, the TCRdb table keeps only in-frame clones and is missing some. The sample has 75,000 to 90,000 clones, approximately 90% seen once. The sample taken for sequencing was T cells isolated from PBMCs. The receptor set was obtained from a human donor in good health. Both conserved end residues are part of each CDR3.

V gene,CDR3 length,CDR3 protein
TRBV30,14,CAWSARQVNEKLFF
TRBV28,12,CASRAQQGAQHF
TRBV4-1,18,CASSPWGSGTEYQETQYF
TRBV18,16,CASSPLAGGSTDTQYF
TRBV9,13,CASSVRGSSGYTF
TRBV10-3,16,CAISLAGEASTDTQYF
TRBV6-5,15,CASSYKWEGTGELFF
TRBV2,13,CAGQGFDNYGYTF
TRBV7-2,15,CASSPPQQGSETQYF
TRBV7-9,14,CASSSGQGDEEQYF
TRBV10-3,14,CATSGTENTGELFF
TRBV18,14,CASSGTSGSYEQYF
TRBV6-5,14,CASSALAGIETQYF
TRBV7-3,15,CASSLGQGRVTEAFF
TRBV15,15,CATSTTLTGLDEQYF
TRBV4-1,18,CASSQDPMGGRPSYGYTF
TRBV28,14,CASAFTSTGYEQYF
TRBV5-1,14,CASSLWQGAYEQYF
TRBV7-2,18,CASSLAEDRGRRSYGYTF
TRBV6-1,15,CASREAGGSTDTQYF
TRBV28,14,CASSPFTGGNTIYF
TRBV7-2,13,CASSLAPSLEQYF
TRBV5-5,15,CASSLRVRDSYEQYF
TRBV6-1,14,CASSDRDGNQPQHF
TRBV7-8,16,CASSLAGLAGYNEQFF
TRBV6-5,14,CASSYAGLAYEQYF
TRBV6-1,11,CGSRLSYGYTF
TRBV6-5,14,CASSYSWTAYEQYF
TRBV2,12,CASGGGGGKLFF
TRBV21-1,17,CASSNKGREKSVGAQHF
TRBV5-1,14,CASTRGGGNTEAFF
TRBV6-1,14,CASNREVSSHEQFF
TRBV9,14,CASSAGGRSYGYTF
TRBV19,14,CASSIGRTVYGYTF
TRBV11-2,16,CASSYMAVGEQETQYF
TRBV4-1,16,CASIDLRAGDNSPLHF
TRBV28,15,CASRQTQISGNTIYF
TRBV29-1,15,CSGEGDPGLDTEAFF
TRBV11-2,14,CASSSRDRYEKLFF
TRBV21-1,17,CASSKRRLARGTDTQYF
TRBV15,15,CATSRERTVNYGYTF
TRBV28,17,CASNRQGAPFGQGTQYF